This TCR beta chain was captured in a study of blood T cell repertoires in COVID-19. Worth noting for this clone: Germline is not matched at one junction end, which may reflect a read error.

The protocol was immunoSEQ multiplex PCR, while the TCRdb copy is restricted to in-frame clones and leaves out a portion. This table has a few hundred thousand clones, approximately 85% appearing once. The CDR3 is 15 residues long. CDR1 is KGHSH, CDR2 LQKENI, per germline. Input material: peripheral blood. The sequence came from a woman of 80 years or more with COVID-19, enrolled during active disease. V is TRBV18 and J is TRBJ1-4; D not certain. The CDR3 region is CASSPRRKEGEKLFF. The CDR3 DNA reads as TGTGCCAGCTCGCCACGGCGGAAAGAAGGTGAAAAACTGTTTTTT.